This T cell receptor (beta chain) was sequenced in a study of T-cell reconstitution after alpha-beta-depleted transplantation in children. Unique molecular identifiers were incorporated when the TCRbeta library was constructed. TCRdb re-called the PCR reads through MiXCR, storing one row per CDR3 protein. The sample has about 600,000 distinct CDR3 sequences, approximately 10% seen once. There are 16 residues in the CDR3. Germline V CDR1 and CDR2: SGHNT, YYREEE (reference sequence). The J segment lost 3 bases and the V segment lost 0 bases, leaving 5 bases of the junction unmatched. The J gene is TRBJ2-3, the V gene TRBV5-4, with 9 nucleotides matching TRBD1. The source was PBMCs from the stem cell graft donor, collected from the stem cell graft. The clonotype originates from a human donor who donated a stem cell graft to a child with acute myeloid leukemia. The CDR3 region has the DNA TGTGCCAGCAGCTTGGACAGGGGGCGAATGACAGATACGCAGTATTTT. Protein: CASSLDRGRMTDTQYF.